The 29 T cell receptor beta chains below all came from one sample that was sequenced in a study of preoperative IRX-2 immunotherapy in early breast cancer. Indicated treatment: preoperative locoregional IRX-2 cytokine immunotherapy. The protocol was immunoSEQ multiplex PCR, while the TCRdb copy is restricted to in-frame clones and leaves out a portion. The sample lists about 860 clones, approximately 80% occurring once. Specimen: tumor tissue, collected before IRX-2 immunotherapy. These receptors were taken from a human donor with breast cancer.

This chain joins TRBV6-8 and TRBJ1-5; no clear D. V lost 0 bases, J lost 7 bases, and 7 bases lay in between. Germline V gene data show CDR1 as MNHGY and CDR2 as SAAAGT. The CDR3 sequence is 13 residues long. As DNA, the CDR3 is TGTGCCAGCAGTTACTCGAGGCAGCAGCCCCAGCATTTT. Protein sequence: CASSYSRQQPQHF.

The V call is TRBV28, the J call TRBJ1-1; a weak D match, TRBD1 (6 bases). This CDR3 comprises 12 residues. V lost 4 bases to trimming and J lost 13 bases, with 16 bases between them. The germline CDR1 and CDR2 sequences are MDHEN and SYDVKM. The CDR3 bases are TGTGCCAGCAGTTCCCAGGGGCGTGTCGGTTTCTTT. Its protein product is CASSSQGRVGFF. Full variable domain (rest looked up from reference TRBV28 and TRBJ1-1): DVKVTQSSRYLVKRTGEKVFLECVQDMDHENMFWYRQDPGLGLRLIYFSYDVKMKEKGDIPEGYSVSREKKERFSLILESASTNQTSMYLCASSSQGRVGFFGQGTRLTVV.

The gene calls are TRBV11-3 and TRBJ1-6; D gene uncertain. The V end lost 2 bases, the J end lost 5 bases, and 13 bases lay between the germline ends. Looked up from germline, CDR1 is SGHNT and CDR2 is YENEEA. CDR3 length equals 16 residues. The CDR3 coding sequence is TGTGCCAGCAGCTTAAGGCAGCCCCGAGATAATTCACCCCTCCACTTT. Amino acid sequence: CASSLRQPRDNSPLHF.

This chain joins TRBV11-3 and TRBJ1-1, with D possibly matching TRBD1 (5 bases). The V gene lost 4 bases and the J gene lost 5 bases, with 26 bases spanning the gap. The V gene's germline CDR1 is SGHNT and CDR2 YENEEA. The CDR3 covers 18 residues. CDR3 loop: CASSSPFGQGKGRTEAFF. DNA for the CDR3: TGTGCCAGCAGCTCCCCCTTCGGGCAGGGCAAGGGGCGGACTGAAGCTTTCTTT.

The chain links TRBV6-8 to TRBJ1-4; 7 bases match TRBD1. Trimming removed 8 bases from V and 8 bases from J; junction bases left unmatched: 8. The CDR3 has 13 residues. Germline V lookup: CDR1 MNHGY, CDR2 SAAAGT. The CDR3 DNA follows: TGTGCCAGCGGCGAGGGGGCGGAGGAAAAACTGTTTTTT. It is translated as CASGEGAEEKLFF.

This chain connects TRBV11-3 to TRBJ1-1; D ambiguous. Germline values: CDR1 SGHNT, CDR2 YENEEA. V was shortened by 2 bases and J by 1 base, with 14 bases between the two germline ends. The CDR3 runs to 16 residues. CDR3 sequence: CASSLITNSGNTEAFF. CDR3 in DNA: TGTGCCAGCAGCTTAATAACAAACTCAGGGAACACTGAAGCTTTCTTT.

This rearrangement joins TRBV11-3 to TRBJ2-3; 8 bases line up with TRBD2. This CDR3 contains 15 residues. Germline CDR1 SGHNT, CDR2 YENEEA. With V trimmed by 5 bases and J by 5 bases, 9 bases remained unmatched. For the CDR3, the DNA is TGTGCCAGCAGCCGCTCCGGGACTAGAGGAGATACGCAGTATTTT. It specifies CASSRSGTRGDTQYF.

The genes are TRBV14 and TRBJ1-5; D remains unclear. V lost 1 base to trimming and J lost 5 bases, with 3 bases between them. CDR3 length equals 12 residues. The germline V gene encodes CDR1 SGHDN and CDR2 FVKESK. CDR3 in DNA: TGTGCCAGCAGCCAAGGAGATCAGCCCCAGCATTTT. Amino acids: CASSQGDQPQHF.

The chain employs TRBV10-3 and TRBJ1-2; no definite D call. Trimming took off 0 bases at V and 0 bases at J, with 14 bases between the two ends. CDR3 length: 17 amino acids. CDR1 and CDR2 from the germline V gene are ENHRY and SYGVKD. CDR3 region: CAISESIGSGTNYGYTF. CDR3 coding DNA: TGTGCCATCAGTGAGTCGATAGGGTCCGGGACTAACTATGGCTACACCTTC.

This chain links TRBV28 with TRBJ1-5, with 9 positions matching TRBD1. The CDR3 loop spans 14 amino acids. CDR1 and CDR2 (germline): MDHEN, SYDVKM. The J segment lost 6 bases and the V segment lost 6 bases, leaving 6 bases of the junction unmatched. The CDR3 DNA reads TGTGCCAGCAGAAAGACAGGGGGGATTCAGCCCCAGCATTTT. It specifies CASRKTGGIQPQHF.

The chain links TRBV28 to TRBJ1-1; 7 nucleotides align to TRBD1. CDR1 and CDR2 (germline): MDHEN, SYDVKM. The CDR3 has 17 residues. The V and J ends lost 3 bases and 6 bases, in that order; junction bases with no gene match: 16. CDR3 in DNA: TGTGCCAGCAGTTTTAGGATTTTTGACAGGGAAGTTCCTGAAGCTTTCTTT. This gives the protein CASSFRIFDREVPEAFF.

The sample holds one count of this clone. The chain is built from TRBV28 and TRBJ2-5, with a weak D call TRBD1 (5 bases). The CDR3 contains 13 residues. Trimming stripped 6 bases from V and 5 bases from J, with 13 bases between. The V gene's germline CDR1 is MDHEN and CDR2 SYDVKM. The CDR3 loop is CASRDSPKETQYF. CDR3 nucleotides: TGTGCCAGCAGAGACAGCCCGAAGGAGACCCAGTACTTC.

This chain connects TRBV7-1 to TRBJ2-4; D remains ambiguous. TRBV7-1 is marked as an open reading frame, function uncertain. Trimming shortened V by 5 bases and J by 5 bases, and 13 bases separated the two germline ends. This CDR3 contains 14 residues. The CDR3 sequence: CASSRAFPQNIQYF. The CDR3 region has the DNA TGTGCCAGCAGCCGGGCCTTCCCCCAAAACATTCAGTACTTC.

The V gene is TRBV6-8, the J gene TRBJ1-6, with unresolved D. The CDR3 spans 16 residues. Germline assignment: CDR1 MNHGY and CDR2 SAAAGT. V lost 0 bases and J lost 2, with 8 bases in between. CDR3 region: CASSYSTATYNSPLHF. CDR3 nucleotides: TGTGCCAGCAGTTACTCAACAGCAACCTATAATTCACCCCTCCACTTT.

This sequence joins TRBV28 and TRBJ2-4; D may be TRBD2 (6 bases). The CDR3 runs to 15 residues. Trimming removed 1 base at V and 8 bases at J, with 15 bases between. Germline assignment: CDR1 MDHEN and CDR2 SYDVKM. The CDR3 region has the DNA TGTGCCAGCAGTTTATTTCCCAGGGACTCGGACATTCAGTACTTC. Translating it yields CASSLFPRDSDIQYF.

This clone was recorded once. V and J are TRBV7-8 and TRBJ1-2; 10 bases line up with TRBD1. Germline V lookup: CDR1 SGHVS, CDR2 FQNEAQ. V dropped 5 bases and J dropped 4; count of bases not matched to a gene: 7. This CDR3 is 15 amino acids long. The CDR3 protein is CASSLGQGVFYGYTF. The CDR3 coding sequence is TGTGCCAGCAGCCTCGGACAGGGGGTATTCTATGGCTACACCTTC.

The V and J genes are TRBV11-3 and TRBJ2-7, with 11 positions matching TRBD2. V shed 4 bases, J shed 4 bases, and the junction held 12 bases outside the gene matches. The CDR3 has 17 amino acids. The germline V gene encodes CDR1 SGHNT and CDR2 YENEEA. CDR3 sequence (DNA): TGTGCCAGCAGCTCGGGGACTAGCGGAGTCCCCATTTACGAGCAGTACTTC. It is translated as CASSSGTSGVPIYEQYF.

The chain employs TRBV14 and TRBJ2-7; 8 bases map to TRBD1. V was pared by 2 bases and J by 3 bases, with 3 bases of the junction left unmatched. The germline V gene encodes CDR1 SGHDN and CDR2 FVKESK. The CDR3 has 14 amino acids. CDR3 DNA: TGTGCCAGCAGCCAAAGGGGACAGGTCTACGAGCAGTACTTC. Translated: CASSQRGQVYEQYF.

This clone was observed a handful of times. V and J are TRBV6-8 and TRBJ1-4, with a possible D match to TRBD1 (5 bases). Trimming took 5 bases from V and 5 from J, leaving 12 bases between them. The CDR3 length is 14 residues. Looked up from germline, CDR1 is MNHGY and CDR2 is SAAAGT. The CDR3 sequence: CASSRDGGNEKLFF. The CDR3 nucleotides are TGTGCCAGCAGTAGGGACGGGGGAAATGAAAAACTGTTTTTT.

The gene calls are TRBV28 and TRBJ1-5; the D gene is possibly TRBD1 (6 bases). Germline CDR1 reads MDHEN; CDR2 reads SYDVKM. The V end lost 8 bases, the J end lost 5 bases, and 16 bases lay between the germline ends. This CDR3 is built from 14 residues. CDR3 in amino acids: CASCLQWGHQPQHF. CDR3 sequence (DNA): TGTGCCAGCTGCCTGCAGTGGGGGCATCAGCCCCAGCATTTT.

The J gene is TRBJ2-7, the V gene TRBV14, with TRBD1 identical over 7 bases. Per germline, CDR1 SGHDN and CDR2 FVKESK. The CDR3 is 13 residues long. The J segment lost 5 bases and the V segment lost 6 bases, leaving 7 bases of the junction unmatched. This CDR3 is CASRLTGFDEQYF. The CDR3 nucleotides are TGTGCCAGCAGGCTGACAGGGTTTGACGAGCAGTACTTC.

The chain joins TRBV28 to TRBJ1-5, with D hard to call. The CDR3 spans 14 residues. CDR1 MDHEN and CDR2 SYDVKM come from the germline V gene. The ends were cut back, 3 bases at V and 4 bases at J, with 10 bases in the middle. The CDR3 is CASSLSTDNQPQHF. The DNA of the CDR3 is TGTGCCAGCAGTTTGTCCACAGATAATCAGCCCCAGCATTTT.

The chain is built from TRBV6-8 and TRBJ1-5, with unresolved D. This CDR3 is 14 amino acids long. The V and J ends lost 6 bases and 4 bases respectively, with 13 bases between them. The germline V gene has CDR1 MNHGY and CDR2 SAAAGT. CDR3 amino acids: CASRRGDGNQPQHF. The CDR3 DNA reads TGTGCCAGCAGGCGAGGTGACGGGAATCAGCCCCAGCATTTT.

The chain links TRBV1 to TRBJ2-5; the tabulated D call, TRBD1, remains unverified against the DNA. TRBV1 is shown as a pseudogene. This CDR3 comprises 15 residues. In nucleotides, the CDR3 is TGCGCCAGCAGCTACTTGGGACAGGGGGCAGAGACCCAGTACTTC. It translates to CASSYLGQGAETQYF.

V and J are TRBV23-1 and TRBJ2-7; 10 bases map to TRBD1. TRBV23-1 is an ORF for which the function is uncertain. Germline trimming cut 6 bases from V and 3 bases from J; bases unmatched to any gene: 8. This CDR3 has 15 residues. CDR3 DNA sequence: TGCGCCAGCAGCTTAAGGACAGGGGGAATCTACGAGCAGTACTTC. Translated: CASSLRTGGIYEQYF.

This sequence joins TRBV6-8 and TRBJ2-1; TRBD1 or TRBD2 may be the D gene (6 bases each). Germline-derived CDR1 and CDR2 are MNHGY and SAAAGT. This CDR3 region has 16 residues. V was shortened by 6 bases and J by 2 bases, with 17 bases between the two germline ends. For the CDR3, the DNA is TGTGCCAGCAGATTTACCGGTGGGGGGCCCTACAATGAGCAGTTCTTC. Translated, it gives CASRFTGGGPYNEQFF.

J is TRBJ1-1 and V is TRBV29-1; no definite D call. Trimming removed 7 bases from V and 4 bases from J, with 13 bases in between. Germline lookup yields CDR1 SQVTM and CDR2 ANQGSEA. The CDR3 runs 12 residues. CDR3 in amino acids: CSATGKSTEAFF. The CDR3 DNA sequence: TGCAGCGCCACGGGTAAGAGCACTGAAGCTTTCTTT.

The J gene is TRBJ1-4, the V gene TRBV23-1; no definite D call. TRBV23-1 is annotated as an ORF whose role is uncertain. The V end was cut by 6 bases, the J end by 14 bases, with 22 bases between. The CDR3 contains 14 residues. This CDR3 reads CASSPDPITNPLFF. The CDR3 DNA reads TGCGCCAGCAGCCCCGATCCCATTACTAACCCCCTGTTTTTT.

The chain is built from TRBV19 and TRBJ1-1; tentative D call: TRBD1 (5 bases). Trimming removed 6 bases at V and 3 bases at J, with 23 bases between. The CDR3 length is 17 residues. Germline values: CDR1 LNHDA, CDR2 SQIVND (reference sequence). DNA for the CDR3: TGTGCCAGTAGCCCCTGGGCAGGGCGGGTATCGGACACTGAAGCTTTCTTT. It codes for CASSPWAGRVSDTEAFF.